This T cell receptor beta chain stems from a study of CD8 T cell repertoires and HIV-1 epitope variants. V was trimmed by 3 bases and J by 1 base, leaving 6 bases between them. CDR3 length: 14 amino acids. Germline V gene sequence: CDR1 MDHEN, CDR2 SYDVKM. This clone was recorded only once. The antigen is unknown. Sequencing of TCR beta CDR3 used immunoSEQ survey depth. The table came from immunoSEQ multiplex PCR; TCRdb's copy has only in-frame clones and leaves some out. The table includes fewer than 6,000 clones, approximately 66% detected once. The chain links TRBV28 to TRBJ2-2, with D hard to call. The TCR originated in a male donor with HIV. Source material: cultured CD8+ T cells derived from PBMCs. CDR3: CASSFLVNTGELFF. In DNA, the CDR3 is TGTGCCAGCAGTTTCCTCGTGAACACCGGGGAGCTGTTTTTT.